This T cell receptor beta chain was profiled in a study of STAT3 mutations in large granular lymphocyte leukemia. Study-level information: Over half of T-LGLL patients had one or more immunosuppressive regimens.

Broader study findings: At least one immunodominant TCR beta clonotype appeared in every T-cell large granular lymphocyte leukemia patient.

A remark on this clone: Its specificity is unknown.

Assay used: immunoSEQ multiplex PCR; TCRdb lists only in-frame clones, some missing. This sample has 1,700 or so clones; 55% occur once, and the top ten carry roughly 36%. The CDR3 is made up of 15 amino acids. Trimming removed 3 bases from V and 2 bases from J; junction bases left unmatched: 4. Per the germline V gene, CDR1 is GTSNPN and CDR2 is SVGIG (reference sequence). Input material: peripheral blood mononuclear cells. The gene calls are TRBV30 and TRBJ2-1; the match to TRBD2 covers 10 bases. The sequence derives from a man in his fifties or sixties with T-cell large granular lymphocyte leukemia. Some clones in this sample may be carry-over from other donors' samples. The CDR3 reads CAWSSSGRPYNEQFF. CDR3 coding DNA: TGTGCCTGGAGCAGTAGCGGGAGGCCCTACAATGAGCAGTTCTTC.